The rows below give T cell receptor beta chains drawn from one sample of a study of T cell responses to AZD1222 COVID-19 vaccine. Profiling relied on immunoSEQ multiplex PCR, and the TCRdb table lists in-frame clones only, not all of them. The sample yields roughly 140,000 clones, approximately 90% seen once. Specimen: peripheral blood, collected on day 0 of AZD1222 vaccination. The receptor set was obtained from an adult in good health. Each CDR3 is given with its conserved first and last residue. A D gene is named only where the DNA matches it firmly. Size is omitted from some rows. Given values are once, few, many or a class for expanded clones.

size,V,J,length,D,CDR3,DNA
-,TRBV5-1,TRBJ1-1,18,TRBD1,CASSLRGGQGIMNTEAFF,TGCGCCAGCAGCTTGCGCGGGGGACAGGGGATCATGAACACTGAAGCTTTCTTT
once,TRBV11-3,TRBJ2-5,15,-,CASSLNGQGQETQYF,TGTGCCAGCAGCTTAAACGGGCAGGGACAAGAGACCCAGTACTTC
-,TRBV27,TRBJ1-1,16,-,CASSPTFQRGFTEAFF,TGTGCCAGCAGCCCGACCTTTCAGAGGGGATTCACTGAAGCTTTCTTT
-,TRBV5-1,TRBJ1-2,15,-,CASSPSVNQRYGYTF,TGCGCCAGCAGCCCATCTGTGAACCAAAGGTATGGCTACACCTTC
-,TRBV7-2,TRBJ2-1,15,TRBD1,CASSAVGGMGNEQFF,TGTGCCAGCAGCGCCGTAGGGGGCATGGGTAATGAGCAGTTCTTC
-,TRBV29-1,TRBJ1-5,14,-,CSVGAEDSNQPQHF,TGCAGCGTTGGGGCGGAGGATAGCAATCAGCCCCAGCATTTT
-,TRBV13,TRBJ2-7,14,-,CASSFRGGDYEQYF,TGTGCCAGCAGCTTTCGCGGGGGCGACTACGAGCAGTACTTC
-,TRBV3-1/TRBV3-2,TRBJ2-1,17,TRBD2,CASSQDLRLAGYHEQFF,TGTGCCAGCAGCCAAGATCTACGGCTAGCGGGATACCATGAGCAGTTCTTC
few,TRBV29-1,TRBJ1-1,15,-,CSVEDIIPGGTEAFF,TGCAGCGTTGAAGACATCATCCCCGGGGGCACTGAAGCTTTCTTT
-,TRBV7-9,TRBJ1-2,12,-,CASSLSWDGYTF,TGTGCCAGCAGCTTGAGCTGGGATGGCTACACCTTC
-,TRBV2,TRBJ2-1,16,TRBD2,CASSERLAGLRTEQFF,TGTGCCAGCAGTGAAAGGCTAGCGGGCCTGAGAACTGAGCAGTTCTTC
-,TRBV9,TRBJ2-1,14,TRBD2,CASSVAGGGNEQFF,TGTGCCAGCAGCGTAGCGGGAGGGGGGAATGAGCAGTTCTTC
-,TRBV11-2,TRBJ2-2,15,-,CASSLGLLNTGELFF,TGTGCCAGCAGCTTAGGACTGCTGAACACCGGGGAGCTGTTTTTT
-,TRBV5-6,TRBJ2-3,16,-,CASSFDFREGTDTQYF,TGTGCCAGCAGCTTCGATTTTAGGGAGGGCACAGATACGCAGTATTTT
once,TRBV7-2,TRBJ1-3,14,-,CASSTRDPGNTIYF,TGTGCCAGCAGCACCCGGGACCCTGGAAACACCATATATTTT
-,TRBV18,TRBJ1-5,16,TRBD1,CASSQQGGYSNQPQHF,TGTGCCAGCTCACAGCAGGGGGGATATAGCAATCAGCCCCAGCATTTT
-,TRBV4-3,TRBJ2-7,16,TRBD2,CASSQDWTSGDLEQYF,TGCGCCAGCAGCCAAGATTGGACTAGCGGCGACTTGGAGCAGTACTTC
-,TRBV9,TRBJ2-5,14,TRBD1,CASSTGTVQETQYF,TGTGCCAGCAGCACCGGGACAGTTCAAGAGACCCAGTACTTC
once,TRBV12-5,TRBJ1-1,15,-,CASAPTGLGLAEAFF,TGTGCTAGTGCCCCGACAGGATTGGGTTTGGCTGAAGCTTTCTTT
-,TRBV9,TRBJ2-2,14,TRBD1,CASGTGNLPGELFF,TGTGCCAGCGGGACAGGGAATTTGCCCGGGGAGCTGTTTTTT
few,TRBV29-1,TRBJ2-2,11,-,CSVVGVGELFF,TGCAGCGTTGTAGGGGTCGGGGAGCTGTTTTTT
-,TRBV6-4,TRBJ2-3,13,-,CASSELPSDTQYF,TGTGCCAGCAGTGAGTTGCCGTCCGATACGCAGTATTTT
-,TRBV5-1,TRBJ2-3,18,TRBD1,CASSLSSRGQGTTDTQYF,TGCGCCAGCAGCTTGTCCAGCCGAGGACAGGGGACAACAGATACGCAGTATTTT